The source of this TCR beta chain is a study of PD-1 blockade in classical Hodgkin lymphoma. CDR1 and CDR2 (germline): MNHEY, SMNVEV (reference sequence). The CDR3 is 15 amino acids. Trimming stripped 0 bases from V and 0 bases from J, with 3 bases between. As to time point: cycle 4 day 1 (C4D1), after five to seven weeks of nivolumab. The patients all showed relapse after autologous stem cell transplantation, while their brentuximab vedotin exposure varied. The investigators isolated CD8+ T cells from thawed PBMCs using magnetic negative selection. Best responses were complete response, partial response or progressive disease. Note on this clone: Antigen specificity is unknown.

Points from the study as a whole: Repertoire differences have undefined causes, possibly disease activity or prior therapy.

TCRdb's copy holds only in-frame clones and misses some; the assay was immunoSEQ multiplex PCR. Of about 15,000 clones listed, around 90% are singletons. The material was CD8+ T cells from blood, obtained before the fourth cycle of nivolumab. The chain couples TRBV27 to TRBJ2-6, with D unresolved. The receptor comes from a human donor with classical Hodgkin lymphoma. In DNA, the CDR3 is TGTGCCAGCAGTTTATCCCTCTCTGGGGCCAACGTCCTGACTTTC. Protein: CASSLSLSGANVLTF. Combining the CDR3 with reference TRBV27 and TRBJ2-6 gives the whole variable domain EAQVTQNPRYLITVTGKKLTVTCSQNMNHEYMSWYRQDPGLGLRQIYYSMNVEVTDKGDVPEGYKVSRKEKRNFPLILESPSPNQTSLYFCASSLSLSGANVLTFGAGSRLTVL.